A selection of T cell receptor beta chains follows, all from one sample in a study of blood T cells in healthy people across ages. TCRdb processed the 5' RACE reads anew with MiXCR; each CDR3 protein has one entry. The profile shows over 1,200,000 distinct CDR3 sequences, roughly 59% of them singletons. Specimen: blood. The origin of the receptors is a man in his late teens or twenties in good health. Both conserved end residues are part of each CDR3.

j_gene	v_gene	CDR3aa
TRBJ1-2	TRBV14	CASSHTGSGYTF
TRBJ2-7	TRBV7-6	CASSLFPEGRGSYEQYF
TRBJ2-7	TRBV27	CASSNQPGQFYEQYF
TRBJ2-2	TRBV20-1	CSARDLWGTGELFF
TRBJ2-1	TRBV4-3	CASSSSGGVVNEQFF
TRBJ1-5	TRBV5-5	CASSLTDRGRQPQHF
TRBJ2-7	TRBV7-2	CASSSPGQHYEQYF
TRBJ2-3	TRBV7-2	CASSLGGQAGGDTQYF
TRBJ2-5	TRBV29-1	CSVVLETQYF
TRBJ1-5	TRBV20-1	CSAGQANSNQPQHF
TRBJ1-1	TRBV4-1	CASSQEPDMNTEAFF
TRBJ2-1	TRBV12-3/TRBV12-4	CATAVLSYNEQFF
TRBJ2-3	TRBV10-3	CAISEDTLGDTQYF
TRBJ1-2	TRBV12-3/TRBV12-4	CASSLGLPYGYTF